These 6 T cell receptor beta chains were sequenced from one sample in a study of CXCR3-negative and CXCR3-positive naive CD8 T cells. Libraries of TRB cDNA were made by 5' RACE and carried UMIs. Using the 5' RACE reads, TCRdb records one entry per CDR3 protein without DNA. The sample holds about 50,000 distinct CDR3 sequences. The sample consisted of naive CXCR3- CD8+ T cells from blood. The subset was: CD45RO-CCR7+CD27+CD95- naive CD8+ T cells lacking CXCR3 (TNR3-). These receptor sequences come from a human donor in good health. Some clones in this sample may be carry-over from other donors' samples.

V and J are TRBV14 and TRBJ1-3; TCRdb selects TRBD1, and the lack of DNA leaves this call unchecked. Germline values: CDR1 SGHDN, CDR2 FVKESK. CDR3 size: 17 residues. CDR3: CASSKDPGTGVGNTIYF.

The chain combines TRBV7-9 with TRBJ2-7. The CDR3 covers 11 residues. Germline V gene sequence: CDR1 SEHNR, CDR2 FQNEAQ (reference sequence). CDR3 sequence reads: CASSSSLEQYF. Full variable domain (rest looked up from reference TRBV7-9 and TRBJ2-7): DTGVSQNPRHKITKRGQNVTFRCDPISEHNRLYWYRQTLGQGPEFLTYFQNEAQLEKSRLLSDRFSAERPKGSFSTLEIQRTEQGDSAMYLCASSSSLEQYFGPGTRLTVT.

The J gene is TRBJ2-7, the V gene TRBV29-1. The CDR3 length is 13 residues. Per germline, CDR1 SQVTM and CDR2 ANQGSEA. This chain's CDR3 is CSVEVGTTYEQYF.

CDR3 sequence: CASSPAGSGGYEQYF. V gene TRBV7-9 combines with J gene TRBJ2-7; the TCRdb D gene call, TRBD1, has no DNA to confirm it. CDR1 and CDR2 from the germline V gene are SEHNR and FQNEAQ (reference sequence). CDR3 length: 15 residues.

The chain has TRBV7-6 and TRBJ2-5; with no DNA, the TCRdb D assignment of TRBD2 cannot be verified. This CDR3 comprises 17 residues. Germline CDR1 SGHVS, CDR2 FNYEAQ. The CDR3 reads CASSPSQQRGGLETQYF.

This chain links TRBV29-1 with TRBJ1-4; TCRdb selects TRBD1, and the lack of DNA leaves this call unchecked. The CDR3 loop spans 14 amino acids. CDR1 is SQVTM and CDR2 is ANQGSEA in the germline V gene. The CDR3 loop is CSGRGQEINEKLFF. The complete variable domain, with remaining parts taken from reference TRBV29-1 and TRBJ1-4, reads SAVISQKPSRDICQRGTSLTIQCQVDSQVTMMFWYRQQPGQSLTLIATANQGSEATYESGFVIDKFPISRPNLTFSTLTVSNMSPEDSSIYLCSGRGQEINEKLFFGSGTQLSVL.